The clone carrying this TCR beta chain was found once. Germline CDR1 and CDR2: WNHNN and SYGVQD (reference sequence). This CDR3 comprises 15 residues. J gave up 2 bases and V 4 bases, and 2 bases lay outside the gene matches. The sample is drawn from a study of OX40 agonist ivuxolimab in advanced cancers. Study-level background: Hepatocellular carcinoma, melanoma, renal cell or head and neck cancer affected the dose-escalation patients.

TCRdb's copy holds only in-frame clones and misses some; the assay was immunoSEQ multiplex PCR. The repertoire holds about 68,000 clones, about 79% seen once, with roughly 1.6% in the top ten. The chain employs TRBV10-1 and TRBJ2-7, with 13 positions matching TRBD2. The receptor was isolated from an adult with an advanced solid tumor such as melanoma, head and neck, liver or kidney cancer. Here the sequenced sample was CD4+ or CD8+ T cells sorted from blood, taken in a trial of the OX40 agonist ivuxolimab. The CDR3, as DNA: TGCGCCAGCAGTGCGGGACTAGCGGGGACCTACGAGCAGTACTTC. As protein: CASSAGLAGTYEQYF.